This T cell receptor beta chain stems from a study of response to subunit inactivated influenza vaccine (dated by TCRdb to about 2018). With respect to the entire study: Deep quantitative profiling of the T cell receptor repertoire was used in the study to follow responses to a trivalent subunit inactivated influenza vaccine.

The protocol used for the library was RT-PCR. The data were produced on an Illumina HiSeq 2500. The public reads were quality trimmed at Q25 with fastp and then assembled into clones with MiXCR by TCRdb, keeping productive beta chains. One record per CDR3 amino acid sequence lists the most common genes and DNA. The sample table shows roughly 670,000 distinct CDR3 sequences, and roughly 15% are seen once. The ten largest clonotypes hold roughly 7.6% of the sample. Inclusive of the bounding cysteine and phenylalanine, the CDR3 is 15 residues long. Only the CDR3 region is kept as DNA, spanning 45 bases read in frame from base 1. Based on the germline V gene, the CDR1 and CDR2 sequences are SQVTM and ANQGSEA. At the junction V is shortened by 7 bases and J by 0 bases, with 16 bases in between. The full study reports these points: It was suggested by the authors that each seasonal influenza vaccination may recruit only a limited number of new T cells.

This clonotype has ten or more counts. The specificity of this receptor is unknown. No base qualities exist here, and no much larger clone lies one base off it. This receptor was identified in a man in his forties or fifties who received an inactivated influenza vaccine. Donor details come from another sample of the same person, matched by shared clones. The sequenced sample was PBMCs from blood, obtained 14 to 15 days before vaccination. The sequence is built from TRBV29-1 and TRBJ2-1; TRBD1 is a weak D gene call, 6 bases matching. The CDR3 sequence is CSAQGFGGSYNEQFF. The nucleotide sequence reads TGCAGCGCCCAGGGGTTTGGGGGCTCCTACAATGAGCAGTTCTTC.